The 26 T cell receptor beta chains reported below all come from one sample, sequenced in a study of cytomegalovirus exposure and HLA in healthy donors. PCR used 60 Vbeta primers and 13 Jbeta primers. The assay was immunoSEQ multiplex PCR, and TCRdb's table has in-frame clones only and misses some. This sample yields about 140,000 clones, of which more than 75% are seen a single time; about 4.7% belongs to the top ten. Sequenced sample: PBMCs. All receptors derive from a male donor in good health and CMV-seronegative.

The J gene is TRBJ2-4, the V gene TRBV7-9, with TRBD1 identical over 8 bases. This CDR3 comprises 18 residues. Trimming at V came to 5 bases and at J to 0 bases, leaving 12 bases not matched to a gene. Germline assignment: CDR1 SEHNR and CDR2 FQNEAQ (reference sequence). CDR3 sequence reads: CASSAGQGVDLAKNIQYF. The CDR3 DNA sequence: TGTGCCAGCAGCGCAGGACAGGGCGTCGATTTAGCCAAAAACATTCAGTACTTC.

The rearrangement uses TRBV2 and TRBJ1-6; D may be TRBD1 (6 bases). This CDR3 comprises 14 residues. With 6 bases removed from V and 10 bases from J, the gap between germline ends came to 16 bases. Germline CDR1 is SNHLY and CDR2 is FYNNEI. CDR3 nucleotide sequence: TGTGCCAGCAGGGAGACAGGATCGGGATCACCCCTCCACTTT. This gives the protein CASRETGSGSPLHF. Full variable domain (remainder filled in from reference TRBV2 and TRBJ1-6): EPEVTQTPSHQVTQMGQEVILRCVPISNHLYFYWYRQILGQKVEFLVSFYNNEISEKSEIFDDQFSVERPDGSNFTLKIRSTKLEDSAMYFCASRETGSGSPLHFGNGTRLTVT.

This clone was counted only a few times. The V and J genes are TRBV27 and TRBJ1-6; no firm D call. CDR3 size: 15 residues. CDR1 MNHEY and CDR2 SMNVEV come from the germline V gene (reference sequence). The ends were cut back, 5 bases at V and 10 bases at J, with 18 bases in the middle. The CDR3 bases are TGTGCCAGCAGTCCCCCGGGGATGTCCCCATCACCCCTCCACTTT. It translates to CASSPPGMSPSPLHF.

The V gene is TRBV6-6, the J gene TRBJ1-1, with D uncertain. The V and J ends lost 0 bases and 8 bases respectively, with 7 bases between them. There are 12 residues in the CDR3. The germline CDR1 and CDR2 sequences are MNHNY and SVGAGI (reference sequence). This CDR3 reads CASSYSGSEAFF. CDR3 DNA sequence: TGTGCCAGCAGTTACTCGGGGAGCGAAGCTTTCTTT.

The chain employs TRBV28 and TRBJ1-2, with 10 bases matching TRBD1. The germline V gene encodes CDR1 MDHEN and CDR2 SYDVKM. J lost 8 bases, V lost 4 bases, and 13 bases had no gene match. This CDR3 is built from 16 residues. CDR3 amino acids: CASSSGTGVGSGGYTF. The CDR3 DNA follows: TGTGCCAGCAGTTCAGGGACAGGGGTAGGTTCGGGCGGCTACACCTTC.

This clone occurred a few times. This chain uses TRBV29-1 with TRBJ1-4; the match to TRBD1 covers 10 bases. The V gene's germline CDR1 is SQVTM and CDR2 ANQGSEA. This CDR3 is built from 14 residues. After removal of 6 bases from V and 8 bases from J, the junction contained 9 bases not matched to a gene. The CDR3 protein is CSVESGTGDEKLFF. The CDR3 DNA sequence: TGCAGCGTCGAATCCGGGACAGGGGACGAAAAACTGTTTTTT.

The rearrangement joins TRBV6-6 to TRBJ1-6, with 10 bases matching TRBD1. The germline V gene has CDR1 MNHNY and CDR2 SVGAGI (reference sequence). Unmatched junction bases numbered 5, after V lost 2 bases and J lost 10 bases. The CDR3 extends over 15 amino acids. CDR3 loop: CASSYEGTGASPLHF. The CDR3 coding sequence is TGTGCCAGCAGTTACGAGGGGACAGGGGCCTCACCCCTCCACTTT.

The CDR3 region has the DNA TGCGCCAGCAGCTTGGCGGGGGGGACCACAGATACGCAGTATTTT. This codes for CASSLAGGTTDTQYF. The rearrangement uses TRBV5-1 and TRBJ2-3, with TRBD2 matching over 8 bases. CDR3 length: 15 residues. Germline values: CDR1 SGHRS, CDR2 YFSETQ. Germline trimming cut 0 bases from V and 2 bases from J; bases unmatched to any gene: 2.

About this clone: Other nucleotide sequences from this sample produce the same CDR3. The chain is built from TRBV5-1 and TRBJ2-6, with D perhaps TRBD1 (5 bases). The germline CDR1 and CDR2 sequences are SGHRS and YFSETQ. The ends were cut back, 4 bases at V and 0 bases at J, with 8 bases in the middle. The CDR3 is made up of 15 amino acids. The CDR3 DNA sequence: TGCGCCAGCAGCCTAGGGGTCTCTGGGGCCAACGTCCTGACTTTC. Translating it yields CASSLGVSGANVLTF.

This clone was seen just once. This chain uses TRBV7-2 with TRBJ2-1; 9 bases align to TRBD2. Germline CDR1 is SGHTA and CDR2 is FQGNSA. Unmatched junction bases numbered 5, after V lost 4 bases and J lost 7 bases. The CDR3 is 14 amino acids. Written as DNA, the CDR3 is TGTGCCAGCAGCTCGGGACTAGCTCGGAATGAGCAGTTCTTC. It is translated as CASSSGLARNEQFF.

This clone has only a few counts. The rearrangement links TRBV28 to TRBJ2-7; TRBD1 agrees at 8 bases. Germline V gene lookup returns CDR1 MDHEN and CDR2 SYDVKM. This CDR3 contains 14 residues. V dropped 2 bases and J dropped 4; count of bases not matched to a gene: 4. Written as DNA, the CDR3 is TGTGCCAGCAGTTTAGAGACAGGGGTATACGAGCAGTACTTC. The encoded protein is CASSLETGVYEQYF. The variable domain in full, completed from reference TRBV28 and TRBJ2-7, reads DVKVTQSSRYLVKRTGEKVFLECVQDMDHENMFWYRQDPGLGLRLIYFSYDVKMKEKGDIPEGYSVSREKKERFSLILESASTNQTSMYLCASSLETGVYEQYFGPGTRLTVT.

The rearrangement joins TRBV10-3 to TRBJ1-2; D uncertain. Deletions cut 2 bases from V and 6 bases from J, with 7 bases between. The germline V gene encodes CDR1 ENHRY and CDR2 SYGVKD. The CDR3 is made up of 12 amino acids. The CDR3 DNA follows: TGTGCCATCAGTGAGGAGAAACATGGCTACACCTTC. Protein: CAISEEKHGYTF.

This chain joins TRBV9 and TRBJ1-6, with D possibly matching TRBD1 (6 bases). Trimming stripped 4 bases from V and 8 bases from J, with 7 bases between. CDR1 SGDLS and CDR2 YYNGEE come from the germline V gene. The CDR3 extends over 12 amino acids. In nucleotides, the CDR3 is TGTGCCAGCAGCTCAGGGGATTCACCCCTCCACTTT. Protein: CASSSGDSPLHF. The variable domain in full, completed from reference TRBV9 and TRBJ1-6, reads DSGVTQTPKHLITATGQRVTLRCSPRSGDLSVYWYQQSLDQGLQFLIQYYNGEERAKGNILERFSAQQFPDLHSELNLSSLELGDSALYFCASSSGDSPLHFGNGTRLTVT.

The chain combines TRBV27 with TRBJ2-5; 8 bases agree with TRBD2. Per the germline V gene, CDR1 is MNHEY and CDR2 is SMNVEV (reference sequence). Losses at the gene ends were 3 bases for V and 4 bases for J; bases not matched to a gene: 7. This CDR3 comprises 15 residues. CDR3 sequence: CASSFYPGGGETQYF. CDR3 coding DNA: TGTGCCAGCAGTTTTTATCCGGGGGGGGGAGAGACCCAGTACTTC.

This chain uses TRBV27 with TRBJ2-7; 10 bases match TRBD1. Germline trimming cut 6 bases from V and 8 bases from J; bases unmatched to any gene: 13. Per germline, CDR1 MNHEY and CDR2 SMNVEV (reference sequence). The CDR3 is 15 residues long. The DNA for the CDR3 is TGTGCCAGCAGCTCCGTTGGGACAGGGGAATCCAAGCAGTACTTC. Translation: CASSSVGTGESKQYF.

Here the CDR3 reads CASSLPGRSGYGYTF. The CDR3 DNA sequence: TGTGCCAGCAGCCTACCAGGGCGCTCCGGCTATGGCTACACCTTC. J is TRBJ1-2 and V is TRBV5-4; TRBD1 might be the D (5 bases). Looked up from germline, CDR1 is SGHNT and CDR2 is YYREEE (reference sequence). The CDR3 runs to 15 residues. V was cut by 4 bases and J by 4 bases, with 17 bases left in between.

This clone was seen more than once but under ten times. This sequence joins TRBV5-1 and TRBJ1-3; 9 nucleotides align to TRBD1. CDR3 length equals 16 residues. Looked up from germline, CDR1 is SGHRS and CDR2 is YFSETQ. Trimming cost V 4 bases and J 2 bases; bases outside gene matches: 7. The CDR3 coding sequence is TGCGCCAGCAGCCAAGCGGACAGGGGAACTGGAAACACCATATATTTT. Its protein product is CASSQADRGTGNTIYF. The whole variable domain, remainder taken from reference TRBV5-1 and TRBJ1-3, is KAGVTQTPRYLIKTRGQQVTLSCSPISGHRSVSWYQQTPGQGLQFLFEYFSETQRNKGNFPGRFSGRQFSNSRSEMNVSTLELGDSALYLCASSQADRGTGNTIYFGEGSWLTVV.

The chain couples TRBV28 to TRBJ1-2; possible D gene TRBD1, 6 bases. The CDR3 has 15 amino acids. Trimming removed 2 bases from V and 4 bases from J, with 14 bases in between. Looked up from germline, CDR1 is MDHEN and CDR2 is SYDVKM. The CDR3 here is CASSLAGARGYGYTF. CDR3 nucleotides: TGTGCCAGCAGTTTAGCAGGGGCGCGCGGCTATGGCTACACCTTC.

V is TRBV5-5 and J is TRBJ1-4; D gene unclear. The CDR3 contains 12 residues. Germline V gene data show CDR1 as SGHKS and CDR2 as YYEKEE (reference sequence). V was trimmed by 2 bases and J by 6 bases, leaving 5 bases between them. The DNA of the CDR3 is TGTGCCAGCAGCTTAACAGATGAAAAACTGTTTTTT. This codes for CASSLTDEKLFF.

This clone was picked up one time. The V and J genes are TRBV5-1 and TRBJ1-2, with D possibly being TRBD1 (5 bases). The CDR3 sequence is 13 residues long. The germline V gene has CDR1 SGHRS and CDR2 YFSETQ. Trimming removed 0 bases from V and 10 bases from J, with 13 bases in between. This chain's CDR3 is CASSLEGREDYTF. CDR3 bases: TGCGCCAGCAGCTTGGAGGGCAGGGAAGACTACACCTTC.

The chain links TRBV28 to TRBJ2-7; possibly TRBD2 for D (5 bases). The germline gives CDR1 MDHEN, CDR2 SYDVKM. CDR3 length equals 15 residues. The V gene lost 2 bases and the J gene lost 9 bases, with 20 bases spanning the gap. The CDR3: CASSLDWNPSEVQYF. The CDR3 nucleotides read TGTGCCAGCAGTTTAGATTGGAACCCATCGGAGGTGCAGTACTTC. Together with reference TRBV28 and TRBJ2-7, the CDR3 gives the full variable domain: DVKVTQSSRYLVKRTGEKVFLECVQDMDHENMFWYRQDPGLGLRLIYFSYDVKMKEKGDIPEGYSVSREKKERFSLILESASTNQTSMYLCASSLDWNPSEVQYFGPGTRLTVT.

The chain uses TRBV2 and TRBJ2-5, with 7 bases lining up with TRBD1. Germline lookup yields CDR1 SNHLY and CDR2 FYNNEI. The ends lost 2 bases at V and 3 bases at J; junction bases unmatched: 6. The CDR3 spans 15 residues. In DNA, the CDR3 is TGTGCCAGCAGTGAACCGCCGACAGGGAAAGAGACCCAGTACTTC. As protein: CASSEPPTGKETQYF.

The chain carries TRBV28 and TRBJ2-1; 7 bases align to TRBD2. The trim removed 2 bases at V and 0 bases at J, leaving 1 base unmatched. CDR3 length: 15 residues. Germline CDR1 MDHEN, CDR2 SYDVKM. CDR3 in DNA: TGTGCCAGCAGTTTAGGCGGGAGCTCCTACAATGAGCAGTTCTTC. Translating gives CASSLGGSSYNEQFF.

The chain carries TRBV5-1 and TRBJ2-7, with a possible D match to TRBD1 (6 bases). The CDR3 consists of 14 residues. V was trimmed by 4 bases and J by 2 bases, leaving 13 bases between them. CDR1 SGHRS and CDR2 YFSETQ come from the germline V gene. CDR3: CASSPGQSAYEQYF. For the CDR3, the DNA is TGCGCCAGCAGCCCCGGACAGAGCGCCTACGAGCAGTACTTC. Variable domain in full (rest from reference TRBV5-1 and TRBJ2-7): KAGVTQTPRYLIKTRGQQVTLSCSPISGHRSVSWYQQTPGQGLQFLFEYFSETQRNKGNFPGRFSGRQFSNSRSEMNVSTLELGDSALYLCASSPGQSAYEQYFGPGTRLTVT.

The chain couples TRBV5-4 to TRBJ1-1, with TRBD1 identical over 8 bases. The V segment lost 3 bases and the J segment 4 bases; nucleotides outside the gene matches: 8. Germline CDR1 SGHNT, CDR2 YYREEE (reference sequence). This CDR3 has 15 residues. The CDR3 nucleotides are TGTGCCAGCAGCTCCCCCGTACAGGGGGGCACTGAAGCTTTCTTT. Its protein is CASSSPVQGGTEAFF.

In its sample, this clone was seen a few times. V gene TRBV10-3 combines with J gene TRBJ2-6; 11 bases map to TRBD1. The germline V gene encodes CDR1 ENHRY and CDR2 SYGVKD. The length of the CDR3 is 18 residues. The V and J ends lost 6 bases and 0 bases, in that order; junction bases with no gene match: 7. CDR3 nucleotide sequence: TGTGCCATCAGGCCCGGACAGGGGGCTAACTCTGGGGCCAACGTCCTGACTTTC. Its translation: CAIRPGQGANSGANVLTF.